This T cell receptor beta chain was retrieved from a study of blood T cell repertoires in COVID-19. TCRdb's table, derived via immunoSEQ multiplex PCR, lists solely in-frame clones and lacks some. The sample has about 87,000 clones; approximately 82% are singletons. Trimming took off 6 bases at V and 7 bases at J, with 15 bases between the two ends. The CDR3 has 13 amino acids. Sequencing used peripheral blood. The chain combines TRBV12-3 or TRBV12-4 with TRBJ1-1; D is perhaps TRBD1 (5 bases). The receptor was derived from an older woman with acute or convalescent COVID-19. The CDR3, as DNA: TGTGCCAGCAGGTATGGGGCCGGGGGTGAAGCTTTCTTT. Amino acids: CASRYGAGGEAFF.